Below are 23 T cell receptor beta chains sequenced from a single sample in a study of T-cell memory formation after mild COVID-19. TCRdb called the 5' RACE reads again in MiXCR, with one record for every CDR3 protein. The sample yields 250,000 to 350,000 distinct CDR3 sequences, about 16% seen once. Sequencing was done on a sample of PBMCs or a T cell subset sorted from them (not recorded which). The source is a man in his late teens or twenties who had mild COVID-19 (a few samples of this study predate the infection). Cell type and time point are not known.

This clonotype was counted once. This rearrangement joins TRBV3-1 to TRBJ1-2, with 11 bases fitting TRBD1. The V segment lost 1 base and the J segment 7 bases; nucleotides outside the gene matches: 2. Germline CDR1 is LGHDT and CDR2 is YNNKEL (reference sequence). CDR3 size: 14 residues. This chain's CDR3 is CASSQGTGGGGYTF. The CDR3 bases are TGTGCCAGCAGCCAAGGGACAGGGGGCGGTGGCTACACCTTC. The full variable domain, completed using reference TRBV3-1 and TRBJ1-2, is DTAVSQTPKYLVTQMGNDKSIKCEQNLGHDTMYWYKQDSKKFLKIMFSYNNKELIINETVPNRFSPKSPDKAHLNLHINSLELGDSAVYFCASSQGTGGGGYTFGSGTRLTVV.

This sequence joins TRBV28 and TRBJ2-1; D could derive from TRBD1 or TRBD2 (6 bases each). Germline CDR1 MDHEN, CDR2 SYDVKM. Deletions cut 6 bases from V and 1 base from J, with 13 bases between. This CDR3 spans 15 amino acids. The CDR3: CASRAQGGSYNEQFF. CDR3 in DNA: TGTGCCAGCAGGGCACAGGGAGGATCCTACAATGAGCAGTTCTTC. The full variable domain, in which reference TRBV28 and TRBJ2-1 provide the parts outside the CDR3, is DVKVTQSSRYLVKRTGEKVFLECVQDMDHENMFWYRQDPGLGLRLIYFSYDVKMKEKGDIPEGYSVSREKKERFSLILESASTNQTSMYLCASRAQGGSYNEQFFGPGTRLTVL.

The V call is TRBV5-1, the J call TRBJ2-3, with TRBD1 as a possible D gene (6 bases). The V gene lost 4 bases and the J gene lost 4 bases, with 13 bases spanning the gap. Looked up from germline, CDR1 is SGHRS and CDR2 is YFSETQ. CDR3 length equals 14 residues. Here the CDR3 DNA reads TGCGCCAGCAGCCCCTGGACAGTGTCAGATACGCAGTATTTT. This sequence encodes CASSPWTVSDTQYF. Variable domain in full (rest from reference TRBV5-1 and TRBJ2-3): KAGVTQTPRYLIKTRGQQVTLSCSPISGHRSVSWYQQTPGQGLQFLFEYFSETQRNKGNFPGRFSGRQFSNSRSEMNVSTLELGDSALYLCASSPWTVSDTQYFGPGTRLTVL.

This chain's CDR3 is CASSMDRGWGTQYF. The DNA of the CDR3 is TGTGCCAGCAGTATGGACAGGGGGTGGGGTACGCAGTATTTT. This chain joins TRBV6-1 and TRBJ2-3, with 10 positions matching TRBD1. The CDR3 is made up of 14 amino acids. J was trimmed by 8 bases and V by 5 bases; bases with no gene match: 7. The germline CDR1 and CDR2 sequences are MNHNS and SASEGT.

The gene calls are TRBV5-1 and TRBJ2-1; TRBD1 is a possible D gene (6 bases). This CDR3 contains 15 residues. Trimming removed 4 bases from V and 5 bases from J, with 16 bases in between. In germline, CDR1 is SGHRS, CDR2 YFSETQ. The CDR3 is CASSPTGTNNNEQFF. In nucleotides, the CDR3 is TGCGCCAGCAGCCCCACCGGGACAAACAACAATGAGCAGTTCTTC.

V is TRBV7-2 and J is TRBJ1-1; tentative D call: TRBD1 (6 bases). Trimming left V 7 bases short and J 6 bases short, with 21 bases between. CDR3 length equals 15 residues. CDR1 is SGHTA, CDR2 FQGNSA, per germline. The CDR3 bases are TGTGCCAGCAATTCCCGTGGGGGGGCGGCCCCTGAAGCTTTCTTT. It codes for CASNSRGGAAPEAFF. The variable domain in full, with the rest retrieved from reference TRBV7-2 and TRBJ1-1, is GAGVSQSPSNKVTEKGKDVELRCDPISGHTALYWYRQSLGQGLEFLIYFQGNSAPDKSGLPSDRFSAERTGGSVSTLTIQRTQQEDSAVYLCASNSRGGAAPEAFFGQGTRLTVV.

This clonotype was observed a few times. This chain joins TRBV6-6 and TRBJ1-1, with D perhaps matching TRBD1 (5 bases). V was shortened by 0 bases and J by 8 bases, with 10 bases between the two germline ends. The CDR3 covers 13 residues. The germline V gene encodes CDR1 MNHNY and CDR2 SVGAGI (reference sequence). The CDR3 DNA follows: TGTGCCAGCAGTTACTCGATAGAGGGGGAAGCTTTCTTT. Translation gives CASSYSIEGEAFF.

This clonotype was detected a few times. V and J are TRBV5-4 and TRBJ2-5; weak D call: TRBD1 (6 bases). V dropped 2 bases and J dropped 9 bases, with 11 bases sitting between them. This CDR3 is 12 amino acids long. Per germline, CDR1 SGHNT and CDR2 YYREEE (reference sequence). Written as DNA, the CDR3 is TGTGCCAGCAGCTTAGAACACAGGGCCCAGTACTTC. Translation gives CASSLEHRAQYF.

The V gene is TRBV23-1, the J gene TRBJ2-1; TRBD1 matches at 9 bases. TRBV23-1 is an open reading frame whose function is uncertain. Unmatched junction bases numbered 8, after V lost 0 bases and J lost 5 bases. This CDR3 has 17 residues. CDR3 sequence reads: CASSQSSGQGVNNEQFF. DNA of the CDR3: TGCGCCAGCAGTCAATCCTCGGGACAGGGAGTGAACAATGAGCAGTTCTTC.

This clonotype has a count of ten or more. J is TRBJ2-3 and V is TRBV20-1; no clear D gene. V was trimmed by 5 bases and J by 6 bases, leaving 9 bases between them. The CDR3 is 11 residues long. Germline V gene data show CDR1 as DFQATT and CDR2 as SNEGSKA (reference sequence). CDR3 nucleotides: TGCAGTGCTCCCCACGTTGATACGCAGTATTTT. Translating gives CSAPHVDTQYF.

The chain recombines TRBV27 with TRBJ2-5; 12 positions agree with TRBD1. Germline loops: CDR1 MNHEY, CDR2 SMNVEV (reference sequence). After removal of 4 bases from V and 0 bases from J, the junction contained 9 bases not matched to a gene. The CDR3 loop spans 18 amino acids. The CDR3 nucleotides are TGTGCCAGCAGTTCGGGACAGGGGGCTCTCCTGTACCAAGAGACCCAGTACTTC. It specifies CASSSGQGALLYQETQYF.

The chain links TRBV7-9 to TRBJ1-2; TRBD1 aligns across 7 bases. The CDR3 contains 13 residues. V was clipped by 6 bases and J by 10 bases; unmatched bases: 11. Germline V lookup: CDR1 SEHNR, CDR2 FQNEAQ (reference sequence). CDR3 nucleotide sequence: TGTGCCAGCAGTCAAGGGGGCGCGATGGACTACACCTTC. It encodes CASSQGGAMDYTF.

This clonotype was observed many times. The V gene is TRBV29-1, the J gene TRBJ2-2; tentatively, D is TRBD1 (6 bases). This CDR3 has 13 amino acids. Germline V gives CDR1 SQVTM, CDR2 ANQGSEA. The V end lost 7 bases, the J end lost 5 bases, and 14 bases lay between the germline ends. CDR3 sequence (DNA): TGCAGCGCCCGGACAGCCTTAACCGGGGAGCTGTTTTTT. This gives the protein CSARTALTGELFF.

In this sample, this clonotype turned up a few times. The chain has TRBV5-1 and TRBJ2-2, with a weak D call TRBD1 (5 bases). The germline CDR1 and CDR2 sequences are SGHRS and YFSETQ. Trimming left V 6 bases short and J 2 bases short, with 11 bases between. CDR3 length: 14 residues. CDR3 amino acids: CASTAQGNTGELFF. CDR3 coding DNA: TGCGCCAGCACGGCCCAGGGTAACACCGGGGAGCTGTTTTTT.

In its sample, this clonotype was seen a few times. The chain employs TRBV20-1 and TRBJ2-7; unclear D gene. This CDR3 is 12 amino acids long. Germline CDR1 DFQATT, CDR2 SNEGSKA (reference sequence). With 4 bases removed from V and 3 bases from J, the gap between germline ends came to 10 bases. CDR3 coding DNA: TGCAGTGCTACTGGGAACAACTACGAGCAGTACTTC. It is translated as CSATGNNYEQYF.

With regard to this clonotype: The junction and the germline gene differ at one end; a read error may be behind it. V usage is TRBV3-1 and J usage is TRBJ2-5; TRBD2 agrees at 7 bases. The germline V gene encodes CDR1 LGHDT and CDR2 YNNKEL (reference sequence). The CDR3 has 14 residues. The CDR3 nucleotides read TGTGCAAGCAGCCTCCTCGGGGAGGGCGAGACCCAGTACTTC. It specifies CASSLLGEGETQYF.

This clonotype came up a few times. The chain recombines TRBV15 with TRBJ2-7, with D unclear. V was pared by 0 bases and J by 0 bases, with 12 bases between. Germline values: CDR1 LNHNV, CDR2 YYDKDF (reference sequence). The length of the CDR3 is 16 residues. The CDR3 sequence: CATSRDLLGRSYEQYF. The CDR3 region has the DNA TGTGCCACCAGCAGAGATCTACTCGGACGCTCCTACGAGCAGTACTTC. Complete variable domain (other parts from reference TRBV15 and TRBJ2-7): DAMVIQNPRYQVTQFGKPVTLSCSQTLNHNVMYWYQQKSSQAPKLLFHYYDKDFNNEADTPDNFQSRRPNTSFCFLDIRSPGLGDTAMYLCATSRDLLGRSYEQYFGPGTRLTVT.

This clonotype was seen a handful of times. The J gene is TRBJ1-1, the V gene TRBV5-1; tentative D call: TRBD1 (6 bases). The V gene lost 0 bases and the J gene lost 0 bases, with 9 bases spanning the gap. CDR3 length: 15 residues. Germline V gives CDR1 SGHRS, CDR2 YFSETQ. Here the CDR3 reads CASSLAPGVNTEAFF. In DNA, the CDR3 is TGCGCCAGCAGCTTGGCCCCAGGGGTGAACACTGAAGCTTTCTTT.

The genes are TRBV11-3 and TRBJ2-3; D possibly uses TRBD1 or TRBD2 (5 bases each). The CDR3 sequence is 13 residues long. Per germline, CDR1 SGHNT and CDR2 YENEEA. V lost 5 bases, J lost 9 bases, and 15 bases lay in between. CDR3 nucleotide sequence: TGTGCCAGCAGCGACGGGACCGCTCGCACGCAGTATTTT. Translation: CASSDGTARTQYF.

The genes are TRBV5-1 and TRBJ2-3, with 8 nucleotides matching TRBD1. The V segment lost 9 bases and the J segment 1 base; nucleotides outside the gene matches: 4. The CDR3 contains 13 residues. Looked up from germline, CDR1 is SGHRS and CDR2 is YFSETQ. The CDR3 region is CATQGGRTDTQYF. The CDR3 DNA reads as TGCGCCACACAGGGGGGCCGCACAGATACGCAGTATTTT.

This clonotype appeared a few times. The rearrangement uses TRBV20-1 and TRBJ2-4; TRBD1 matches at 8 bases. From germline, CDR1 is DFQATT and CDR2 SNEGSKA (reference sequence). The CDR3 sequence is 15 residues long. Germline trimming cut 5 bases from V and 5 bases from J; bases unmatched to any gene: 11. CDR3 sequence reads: CSAQGAEGIQNIQYF. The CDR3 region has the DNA TGCAGTGCTCAGGGGGCGGAGGGGATTCAAAACATTCAGTACTTC.

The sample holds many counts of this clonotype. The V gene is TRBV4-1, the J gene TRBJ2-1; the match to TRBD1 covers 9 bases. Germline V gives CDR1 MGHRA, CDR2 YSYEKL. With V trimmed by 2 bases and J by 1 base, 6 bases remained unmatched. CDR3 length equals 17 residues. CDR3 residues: CASSQLPGQGSYNEQFF. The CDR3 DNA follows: TGCGCCAGCAGCCAATTACCGGGACAGGGATCCTACAATGAGCAGTTCTTC.

The CDR3 DNA reads TGTGCCAGCAGCGAAGGGGACTCTGGAAACACCATATATTTT. This codes for CASSEGDSGNTIYF. This chain links TRBV9 with TRBJ1-3, with a tentative D call TRBD1 (5 bases). The CDR3 runs 14 residues. The germline CDR1 and CDR2 sequences are SGDLS and YYNGEE. V lost 3 bases, J lost 0 bases, and 7 bases lay in between.